Each of the 9 T cell receptor beta chains below was sequenced from the same sample in a study of tumor-infiltrating lymphocytes in primary liver carcinoma listed by TCRdb under 2017. The reads were generated on an Illumina HiSeq 2500. TCRbeta-specific cDNA was reverse-transcribed from about 520 ng total RNA using a constant-region primer and ProtoScript II reverse transcriptase. The TCRbeta libraries were prepared through three rounds of nested multiplex PCR following a slightly modified ARM-PCR procedure. Each of the first two PCR rounds ran for around 11 cycles and used multiplex TRBV1-TRBV30 forward primers together with a Cbeta reverse primer. TCRdb reprocessing: public reads trimmed at Q25 with fastp, clones called with MiXCR, in-frame beta chains kept. Rows are combined by CDR3 protein, so each entry shows the most common genes and DNA. The sample table contains 50,000 to 60,000 distinct CDR3 sequences; only one count was recorded for about 80% of them. Around 22% of the sample lies in the top ten.

Total RNA and DNA were co-extracted from around 20-30 mg of bulk tissue with the AllPrep DNA/RNA mini kit, without cell sorting. Sequencing used liver tumor tissue from sampling region 5. What the cell subset or site label conveys for this sample: tumor region T5, tumor centre. The receptors were gathered from a middle-aged man with primary liver carcinoma and hepatitis B virus infection.

As to this clonotype: The junction shows a germline mismatch at one end, possibly a read error. V usage is TRBV4-3 and J usage is TRBJ2-7, with 7 nucleotides matching TRBD2. The germline V gene has CDR1 LGHNA and CDR2 YSLEER. The length of the CDR3 is 15 residues. The CDR3: CASSQDRASGYERHF. The CDR3 bases are TGCGCCAGCAGCCAAGATCGGGCTAGCGGCTACGAGCGGCACTTC.

V usage is TRBV12-3 or TRBV12-4 and J usage is TRBJ2-3; D is possibly TRBD1 (6 bases). The V end lost 5 bases, the J end lost 1 base, and 13 bases lay between the germline ends. The CDR3 sequence is 15 residues long. The DNA for the CDR3 is TGTGCCAGCAGTAAAGAGGACAGTGGCACAGATACGCAGTATTTT. This translates into CASSKEDSGTDTQYF.

A note on this clonotype: Relative to the germline gene, one junction end is altered; a read error may explain this. The chain couples TRBV6-2 or TRBV6-3 to TRBJ2-7; D is undetermined. The V gene's germline CDR1 is MNHEY and CDR2 SVGEGT. The CDR3 is 13 residues long. CDR3 bases: TGCGCCAACAGTATGGACGCTACCTACGAGCAGTACTTC. Its translation is CANSMDATYEQYF.

The genes are TRBV10-2 and TRBJ2-7; D might be TRBD2 (5 bases). The CDR3 contains 11 residues. Trimming cost V 8 bases and J 8 bases, with 13 bases left between them. Looked up from germline, CDR1 is WSHSY and CDR2 is SAAADI. The CDR3 here is CASCHLGKQYF. The CDR3 DNA reads TGCGCCAGCTGCCACCTCGGGAAGCAGTACTTC.

Points on this clonotype: One end of the junction fails to match germline, which may point to a read error. The chain couples TRBV4-2 to TRBJ1-6; tentative D call: TRBD1 (5 bases). The length of the CDR3 is 16 residues. Germline lookup yields CDR1 LGHNA and CDR2 YNFKEQ. The CDR3 is CASSQEGPGGDSPLHF. The CDR3, as DNA: TGTGCCAGCAGCCAAGAGGGGCCAGGAGGAGATTCACCACTCCACTTT.

This clonotype counts as medium-sized. The J gene is TRBJ1-5, the V gene TRBV6-2 or TRBV6-3; tentative D call: TRBD1 (5 bases). The CDR3 sequence is 13 residues long. CDR1 is MNHEY, CDR2 SVGEGT, per germline. The V end lost 2 bases, the J end lost 5 bases, and 7 bases lay between the germline ends. The CDR3 reads CASSYDSYQPQHF. The CDR3 DNA sequence: TGTGCCAGCAGTTACGACAGCTATCAGCCCCAGCATTTT.

As to this clonotype: The germline gene is not matched at one end of the junction; a read error may be the cause. The chain couples TRBV11-1 to TRBJ2-3; D might be TRBD2 (6 bases). Germline CDR1 SGHAT, CDR2 FQDESV (reference sequence). The CDR3 sequence is 17 residues long. The CDR3 protein is CASSLAQTSGSTDTRYF. CDR3 in DNA: TGTGCCAGCAGCTTAGCTCAGACCAGCGGGTCCACAGATACGCGGTATTTT.

In the case of this clonotype: An end of the junction does not agree with germline; a read error may underlie this. The chain employs TRBV14 and TRBJ2-1; D may be TRBD1 (5 bases). Germline V gene sequence: CDR1 SGHDN, CDR2 FVKESK. The CDR3 covers 16 residues. CDR3 protein: CASSPMTVLGYNKQFF. CDR3 bases: TGTGCCAGCAGCCCTATGACAGTGTTGGGGTACAATAAGCAGTTCTTC.

Remarks on this clonotype: Since the CDR3 does not end with the conserved phenylalanine or tryptophan, this likely comes from a read error. The chain employs TRBV11-2 and TRBJ2-6; a weak D match, TRBD2 (6 bases). The CDR3 spans 21 residues. Germline V gene data show CDR1 as SGHAT and CDR2 as FQNNGV. V dropped 5 bases and J dropped 0 bases, with 26 bases sitting between them. In DNA form, the CDR3 reads TGTGCCAGCAGCGTGGGGGGAGACAAGGGCATTTCCCTCTCTGGGGCCAACGTCCTGACTCTC. It is translated as CASSVGGDKGISLSGANVLTL.